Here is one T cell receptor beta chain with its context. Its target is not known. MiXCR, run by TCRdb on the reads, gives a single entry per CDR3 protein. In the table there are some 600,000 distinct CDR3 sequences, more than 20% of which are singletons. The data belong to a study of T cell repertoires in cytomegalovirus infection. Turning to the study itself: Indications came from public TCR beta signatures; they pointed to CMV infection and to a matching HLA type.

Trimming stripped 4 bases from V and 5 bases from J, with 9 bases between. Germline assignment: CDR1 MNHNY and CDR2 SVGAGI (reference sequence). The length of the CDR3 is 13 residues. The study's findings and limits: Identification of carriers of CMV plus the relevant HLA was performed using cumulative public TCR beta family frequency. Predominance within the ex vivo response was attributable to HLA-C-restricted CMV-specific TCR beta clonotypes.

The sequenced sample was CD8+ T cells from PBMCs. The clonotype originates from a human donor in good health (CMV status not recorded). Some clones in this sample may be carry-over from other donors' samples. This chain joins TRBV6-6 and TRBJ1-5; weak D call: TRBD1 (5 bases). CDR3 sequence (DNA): TGTGCCAGCAGTTCGGGGCTGTATCAGCCCCAGCATTTT. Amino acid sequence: CASSSGLYQPQHF.